This TCR beta chain was sequenced for a study of T cells after posttransplantation cyclophosphamide. This clone was recorded only once. Its antigen is not identified. The method was immunoSEQ multiplex PCR; TCRdb's version includes in-frame clones alone and lacks a portion of them. This sample yields 25,000 to 30,000 clones, of which about nine tenths are seen a single time; less than 3.5% belongs to the top ten. This related bone marrow graft donor gave peripheral blood on the day of marrow donation. General study results and limits: Later blood repertoires were often dominated by clones from the donor CD8+ memory compartment. Skin or GI-infiltrating T cells shared few TRB sequences with blood. Recipient CMV seropositivity and CMV reactivation strongly tracked TRB clonality.

V trimming: 6 bases; J trimming: 4 bases; junction bases outside the gene matches: 6. The CDR3 loop spans 13 amino acids. Germline V CDR1 and CDR2: MDHEN, SYDVKM. The TCR comes from a man aged 50-59 years. Sequencing used PBMCs. The V and J genes are TRBV28 and TRBJ2-7; 7 bases are a match to TRBD1. CDR3 residues: CASSTGVGYEQYF. The CDR3 DNA is TGTGCCAGCAGCACAGGGGTAGGATACGAGCAGTACTTC. Variable domain in full (rest from reference TRBV28 and TRBJ2-7): DVKVTQSSRYLVKRTGEKVFLECVQDMDHENMFWYRQDPGLGLRLIYFSYDVKMKEKGDIPEGYSVSREKKERFSLILESASTNQTSMYLCASSTGVGYEQYFGPGTRLTVT.